This T cell receptor (beta chain) was identified in a study of Ad26.COV2.S vaccination and SARS-CoV-2 variants. Whole-study context: By the intramuscular route, Ad26.COV2.S was given once, or twice 56 days apart.

The treatment was: roughly 18 received Ad26.COV2.S at low or high dose, single or two shots; 5 received placebo; per-sample allocation not given. Sampling occurred on day 63 after the first vaccine or placebo injection. Its platform was an Ad26 vector, and its expressed antigen was Wuhan-strain SARS-CoV-2 spike. Profiled with immunoSEQ multiplex PCR; TCRdb holds only in-frame clones, not every one. The data show 410,000 or so clones, 80% to 95% seen once. The J segment lost 6 bases and the V segment lost 0 bases, leaving 7 bases of the junction unmatched. This CDR3 region has 15 residues. Germline lookup yields CDR1 MNHEY and CDR2 SMNVEV (reference sequence).

Sequenced material: peripheral blood, taken in a trial of Ad26.COV2.S vaccine versus placebo. The rearrangement uses TRBV27 and TRBJ2-7, with 8 bases lining up with TRBD2. This receptor was obtained from a person aged 18-65 years who received the Ad26.COV2.S COVID-19 vaccine or a placebo. CDR3 protein: CASSLSAPSGREQYF. The CDR3 DNA reads TGTGCCAGCAGTTTATCCGCCCCTAGCGGGCGCGAGCAGTACTTC.